This T cell receptor (beta chain) stems from a study of CD8 T cells in ankylosing spondylitis (dated 2017 in TCRdb). Regarding the complete study: The study profiled T cell receptor beta repertoires in healthy donors and ankylosing spondylitis patients to find disease-linked TCR variants. The full study cohort was made up of 25 ankylosing spondylitis patients and about a hundred healthy donors. Samples of peripheral blood were taken, and for ankylosing spondylitis patients, synovial fluid was collected as well.

CDR1 and CDR2 were assigned from the germline V gene as SGDLS and YYNGEE. The CDR3 holds 15 amino acids from the cysteine to the phenylalanine. Here the CDR3 DNA is all that survives: 45 bases in frame from base 1. V gives up 4 bases and J gives up 1 base, and the segment between their germline ends measures 13 bases. This clonotype was picked up many times. Its target antigen remains unknown. Base quality data are lacking; no much larger clone is found one base away. Sequenced using an Illumina HiSeq 2500. Quantitative 5'-RACE with molecular barcodes was the method used to prepare the TCR beta libraries. Under the source paper's analysis protocol: A new computational method, built on a probabilistic model of VDJ rearrangement, was used to identify disease-linked TCR variants. TCRdb trimmed public reads at Q25 via fastp, called clones via MiXCR and kept in-frame beta chains. Each record represents a unique CDR3 protein, reported with the most common genes and DNA among its rows. TCRdb, rather than the study authors, made the V and J calls. This sample has under 10,000 distinct CDR3 sequences in its table, and around 6% of those were observed once. 41% of the sample belongs to the ten largest clones.

Summary of the overall study and its limitations: In peripheral blood, the disease-linked clones were found at relatively low frequencies and had a CD8+ phenotype. The disease-linked clones were reported as significantly enriched in matched synovial fluid samples from ankylosing spondylitis patients. A TCR beta motif of about 8 highly homologous amino acid variants appeared characteristic of blood from ankylosing spondylitis patients. Some of the motif variants had been reported before in the synovial fluid and blood of reactive arthritis patients, a finding that suggests common disease-initiation mechanisms.

This TCR was sampled from a female donor with ankylosing spondylitis or in good health (not recorded which). The sequencing input was blood, either unsorted or a sorted T cell fraction (not recorded which). The rearranged chain carries TRBV9 and TRBJ2-3; D gene: possibly TRBD2, on 6 matching bases. CDR3 loop: CASSSGTWGTDTQYF. The DNA sequence follows: TGTGCCAGCAGCTCCGGGACTTGGGGCACAGATACGCAGTATTTT.